This T cell receptor (beta chain) was documented in a study of blood T cell repertoires in COVID-19. Study as a whole: The United States, Italy and Spain supplied acute and convalescent COVID-19 samples. T cells, B-cell-depleted T cells, or PBMCs supplied cDNA or gDNA.

There are 14 residues in the CDR3. Losses at the gene ends were 4 bases for V and 4 bases for J; bases not matched to a gene: 8. Per germline, CDR1 SQVTM and CDR2 ANQGSEA. The authors' processing: Amplification of reference gene primers provided the estimated nucleated cell counts. The table came from immunoSEQ multiplex PCR; TCRdb's copy has only in-frame clones and leaves some out. That table supplies the V and J calls and clone size; D and trimming were determined from the DNA. The sample records about 200,000 clones, more than 70% being singletons. The chain uses TRBV29-1 and TRBJ1-1; 8 nucleotides align to TRBD1. Sequenced sample: peripheral blood. The TCR comes from a woman of 80 years or more with active or convalescent COVID-19. The chain's CDR3 is CSVGVTGGGTEAFF. For the CDR3, the DNA is TGCAGCGTTGGAGTCACAGGGGGTGGCACTGAAGCTTTCTTT.